A single sample gave rise to the 20 T cell receptor beta chains below, sequenced in a study of blood T cell repertoires in COVID-19. Assay used: immunoSEQ multiplex PCR; TCRdb lists only in-frame clones, some missing. The data show fewer than 350,000 clones, about four fifths seen once. The source material was peripheral blood. These receptors were taken from a woman aged 55-69 years with active or convalescent COVID-19.

The V gene is TRBV27, the J gene TRBJ1-1; 9 nucleotides line up with TRBD1. V lost 7 bases to trimming and J lost 3 bases; unmatched junction nucleotides: 12. Germline V gene data show CDR1 as MNHEY and CDR2 as SMNVEV (reference sequence). This CDR3 comprises 16 residues. In DNA, the CDR3 is TGTGCCAGCAACTCGGGACAGGGTGGGCGGGACACTGAAGCTTTCTTT. Encoded protein: CASNSGQGGRDTEAFF.

V is TRBV27 and J is TRBJ2-3, with 7 nucleotides matching TRBD1. Germline values: CDR1 MNHEY, CDR2 SMNVEV (reference sequence). J lost 6 bases, V lost 10 bases, and 7 bases had no gene match. This CDR3 is built from 12 residues. This chain's CDR3 is CAIGGLSDTQYF. CDR3 bases: TGTGCCATAGGGGGCTTATCGGATACGCAGTATTTT.

V is TRBV21-1 and J is TRBJ2-2; the DNA was not used to check the table's D call, TRBD1. TRBV21-1 is deemed a pseudogene. The CDR3 length is 15 residues. The CDR3 DNA follows: TGTGCCAGCAGCAAAGCGCACCAGGGGGCCGGGGAGCTGTTTTTT. It translates to CASSKAHQGAGELFF.

V is TRBV5-6 and J is TRBJ2-1; TRBD1 matches 8 bases. Germline CDR1 reads SGHDT; CDR2 reads YYEEEE. The CDR3 is 16 residues long. Trimming cost V 0 bases and J 2 bases; bases outside gene matches: 4. CDR3 amino acids: CASSLARGPTYNEQFF. CDR3 coding DNA: TGTGCCAGCAGCTTGGCCAGGGGGCCGACCTACAATGAGCAGTTCTTC.

The chain uses TRBV20-1 and TRBJ1-2, with 7 bases that match TRBD1. The V gene's germline CDR1 is DFQATT and CDR2 SNEGSKA (reference sequence). This CDR3 contains 10 residues. Losses at the gene ends were 6 bases for V and 8 bases for J; bases not matched to a gene: 3. The CDR3 bases are TGCAGTGCAGGACAGGACGGCTACACCTTC. As protein: CSAGQDGYTF.

This chain uses TRBV1 with TRBJ2-5; no check of the table's D call, TRBD2, against the DNA was made. TRBV1 represents a pseudogene. This CDR3 is built from 16 residues. The CDR3 DNA sequence: TGCACCAGCAGCCAAGATCTTCGGACTAGCGGAGAGACCCAGTACTTC. It encodes CTSSQDLRTSGETQYF.

CDR3 bases: TGTGCCATCAGTGAGGGTGCTAGCGGAGGGATTCCGGTGGTTCAGTACTTC. This encodes CAISEGASGGIPVVQYF. V usage is TRBV10-3 and J usage is TRBJ2-4, with 7 bases lining up with TRBD2. Germline lookup yields CDR1 ENHRY and CDR2 SYGVKD. Losses at the gene ends were 2 bases for V and 11 bases for J; bases not matched to a gene: 18. The CDR3 has 17 amino acids.

The chain carries TRBV25-1 and TRBJ2-7; TRBD1 matches 9 bases. With V trimmed by 8 bases and J by 5 bases, 7 bases remained unmatched. CDR3 size: 13 residues. Germline CDR1 is MGHDK and CDR2 is SYGVNS. CDR3 sequence: CASRQGQGNEQYF. CDR3 coding DNA: TGTGCCAGCCGCCAGGGACAGGGAAACGAGCAGTACTTC.

V gene TRBV19 combines with J gene TRBJ1-5; 7 nucleotides align to TRBD1. Germline V CDR1 and CDR2: LNHDA, SQIVND (reference sequence). V was clipped by 3 bases and J by 6 bases; unmatched bases: 11. The length of the CDR3 is 16 residues. Here the CDR3 DNA reads TGTGCCAGTAGTATTCCGACAGGGTCACGGCGTCAGCCCCAGCATTTT. Its protein is CASSIPTGSRRQPQHF.

The gene calls are TRBV11-2 and TRBJ1-3; 7 nucleotides align to TRBD1. Unmatched junction bases numbered 15, after V lost 3 bases and J lost 4 bases. The CDR3 runs to 18 residues. CDR1 and CDR2 from the germline V gene are SGHAT and FQNNGV. CDR3 sequence (DNA): TGTGCCAGCAGCTTCGGTGTACTGGAGGGGGCGACCGGAAACACCATATATTTT. It yields the protein CASSFGVLEGATGNTIYF.

The genes are TRBV18 and TRBJ2-5; 14 nucleotides align to TRBD2. The V and J ends lost 3 bases and 9 bases, in that order; junction bases with no gene match: 12. In germline, CDR1 is KGHSH, CDR2 LQKENI. The CDR3 covers 17 residues. CDR3 coding DNA: TGTGCCAGCTCACCGTCATCGGGACTAGCGGGGGTCAAGGCCCAGTACTTC. This encodes CASSPSSGLAGVKAQYF. The whole variable domain, filled in from reference TRBV18 and TRBJ2-5, reads NAGVMQNPRHLVRRRGQEARLRCSPMKGHSHVYWYRQLPEEGLKFMVYLQKENIIDESGMPKERFSAEFPKEGPSILRIQQVVRGDSAAYFCASSPSSGLAGVKAQYFGPGTRLLVL.

This sequence joins TRBV19 and TRBJ2-3, with D hard to call. The CDR3 totals 14 residues. Trimming removed 5 bases from V and 0 bases from J, with 9 bases in between. Per the germline V gene, CDR1 is LNHDA and CDR2 is SQIVND (reference sequence). CDR3: CASSVRRSTDTQYF. Written as DNA, the CDR3 is TGTGCCAGTAGTGTAAGGCGGAGCACAGATACGCAGTATTTT. Filled out from reference TRBV19 and TRBJ2-3, the complete variable domain reads DGGITQSPKYLFRKEGQNVTLSCEQNLNHDAMYWYRQDPGQGLRLIYYSQIVNDFQKGDIAEGYSVSREKKESFPLTVTSAQKNPTAFYLCASSVRRSTDTQYFGPGTRLTVL.

J is TRBJ2-1 and V is TRBV6-5, with a tentative D call TRBD2 (5 bases). V was trimmed by 5 bases and J by 4 bases, leaving 6 bases between them. Germline loops: CDR1 MNHEY, CDR2 SVGAGI. CDR3 length equals 12 residues. The DNA for the CDR3 is TGTGCCAGCAGTAGGAGGTACAATGAGCAGTTCTTC. It yields the protein CASSRRYNEQFF.

The chain uses TRBV5-1 and TRBJ2-7, with 8 bases identical to TRBD1. Germline assignment: CDR1 SGHRS and CDR2 YFSETQ. Losses at the gene ends were 3 bases for V and 6 bases for J; bases not matched to a gene: 8. This CDR3 is built from 14 residues. The CDR3, as DNA: TGCGCCAGCAGCTGGACAGGGAGCTCAATCGAGCAGTACTTC. It translates to CASSWTGSSIEQYF.

The rearrangement uses TRBV3-1 (or the pseudogene TRBV3-2) and TRBJ2-3; tentatively, D is TRBD2 (7 bases). The CDR3 consists of 15 residues. Trimming left V 0 bases short and J 1 base short, with 8 bases between. The V gene's germline CDR1 is LGHDT and CDR2 YNNKEL (reference sequence). CDR3: CASSQEGGGTDTQYF. The CDR3 region has the DNA TGTGCCAGCAGCCAAGAAGGGGGGGGCACAGATACGCAGTATTTT.

The J gene is TRBJ1-6, the V gene TRBV7-2; unclear D gene. The length of the CDR3 is 12 residues. The germline CDR1 and CDR2 sequences are SGHTA and FQGNSA. V dropped 5 bases and J dropped 10 bases, with 9 bases sitting between them. The CDR3, as DNA: TGTGCCAGCAGCCCAGTTGGCTCACCCCTCCACTTT. It specifies CASSPVGSPLHF.

This chain joins TRBV7-9 and TRBJ2-2, with 9 nucleotides matching TRBD1. Trimming cost V 10 bases and J 7 bases; bases outside gene matches: 13. This CDR3 region has 15 residues. Germline CDR1 is SEHNR and CDR2 is FQNEAQ (reference sequence). CDR3 nucleotides: TGTGCCACCTTCCTAGGACAGGGGAGTGTCGGGGAGCTGTTTTTT. Translated: CATFLGQGSVGELFF.

The chain carries TRBV4-1 and TRBJ2-3, with a tentative D call TRBD2 (6 bases). CDR1 and CDR2 (germline): MGHRA, YSYEKL. The CDR3 length is 17 residues. Trimming pared 3 bases from V and 2 bases from J, leaving 18 bases between. CDR3 sequence reads: CASSQDSLSGPTDTQYF. As DNA, the CDR3 is TGCGCCAGCAGCCAGGATTCCCTTAGCGGCCCCACAGATACGCAGTATTTT.

V gene TRBV30 combines with J gene TRBJ2-3; 8 bases are shared with TRBD2. The CDR3 totals 16 residues. After removal of 0 bases from V and 0 bases from J, the junction contained 5 bases not matched to a gene. CDR1 and CDR2 from the germline V gene are GTSNPN and SVGIG (reference sequence). CDR3 loop: CAWSVGPSGSTDTQYF. CDR3 nucleotide sequence: TGTGCCTGGAGTGTAGGACCTAGCGGGAGCACAGATACGCAGTATTTT.

CDR3 sequence: CASSPAQGGFEQYF. The CDR3 DNA reads as TGTGCCAGCAGCCCGGCGCAAGGGGGTTTCGAGCAGTACTTC. The chain combines TRBV7-2 with TRBJ2-7; tentatively, D is TRBD1 (6 bases). The ends were cut back, 5 bases at V and 6 bases at J, with 17 bases in the middle. This CDR3 spans 14 amino acids. Germline-derived CDR1 and CDR2 are SGHTA and FQGNSA.